This TCR beta chain comes out of a study of PD-1 blockade in classical Hodgkin lymphoma. TCRdb's copy holds only in-frame clones and misses some; the assay was immunoSEQ multiplex PCR. The table has 40,000 to 50,000 clones, around two thirds seen once. Study results and limitations: There was a significant rise in CD4+ TCR diversity by C4D1, with no such rise for CD8+.

In this sample, this clone turned up a few times. Its antigen remains unidentified. The germline gives CDR1 SGHVS, CDR2 FQNEAQ. Trimming took off 5 bases at V and 3 bases at J, with 8 bases between the two ends. CDR3 length: 12 amino acids. Described time point: cycle 4 day 1 (C4D1), after less than 7 weeks of nivolumab. Every patient was affected by relapse after autologous stem cell transplantation, while exposure to brentuximab vedotin was not uniform. The study recorded best responses of complete response, partial response or progressive disease. The specimen comprised peripheral blood mononuclear cells (PBMCs), sampled before the fourth cycle of nivolumab. The sequence was obtained from a human donor with classical Hodgkin lymphoma. The chain carries TRBV7-8 and TRBJ2-7, with D unclear. CDR3 bases: TGTGCCAGCAGCGCAGACGTCTACGAGCAGTACTTC. Encoded protein: CASSADVYEQYF. The complete variable domain, with remaining parts taken from reference TRBV7-8 and TRBJ2-7, reads GAGVSQSPRYKVAKRGQDVALRCDPISGHVSLFWYQQALGQGPEFLTYFQNEAQLDKSGLPSDRFFAERPEGSVSTLKIQRTQQEDSAVYLCASSADVYEQYFGPGTRLTVT.